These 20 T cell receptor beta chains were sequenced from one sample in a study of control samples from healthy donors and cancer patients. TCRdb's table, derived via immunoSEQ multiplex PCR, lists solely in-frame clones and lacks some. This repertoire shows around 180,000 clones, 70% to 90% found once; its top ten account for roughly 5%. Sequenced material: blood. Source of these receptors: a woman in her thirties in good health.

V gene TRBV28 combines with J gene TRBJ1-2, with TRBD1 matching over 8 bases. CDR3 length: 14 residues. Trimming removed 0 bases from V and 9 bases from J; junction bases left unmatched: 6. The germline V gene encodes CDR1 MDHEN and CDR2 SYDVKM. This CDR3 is CASSLWDRAYSYTF. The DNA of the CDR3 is TGTGCCAGCAGTTTATGGGACAGGGCTTATAGCTACACCTTC.

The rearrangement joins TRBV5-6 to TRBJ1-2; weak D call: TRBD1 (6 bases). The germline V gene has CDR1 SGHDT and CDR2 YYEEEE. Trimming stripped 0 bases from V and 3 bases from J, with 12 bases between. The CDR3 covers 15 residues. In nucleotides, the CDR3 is TGTGCCAGCAGCTTGGTAGGCAGGGGTGACTATGGCTACACCTTC. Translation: CASSLVGRGDYGYTF.

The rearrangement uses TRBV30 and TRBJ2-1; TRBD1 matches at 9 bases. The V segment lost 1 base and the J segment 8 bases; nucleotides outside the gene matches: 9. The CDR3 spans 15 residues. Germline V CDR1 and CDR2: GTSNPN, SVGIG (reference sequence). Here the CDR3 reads CAWSAGQGGRDEQFF. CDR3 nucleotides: TGTGCCTGGAGTGCGGGACAGGGAGGGAGGGATGAGCAGTTCTTC.

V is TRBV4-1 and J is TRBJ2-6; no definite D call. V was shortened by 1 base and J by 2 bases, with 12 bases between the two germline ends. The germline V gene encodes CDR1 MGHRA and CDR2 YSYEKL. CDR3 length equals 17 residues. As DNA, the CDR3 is TGCGCCAGCAGCCAAGTAGGTACTGCTACTGGGGCCAACGTCCTGACTTTC. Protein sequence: CASSQVGTATGANVLTF.

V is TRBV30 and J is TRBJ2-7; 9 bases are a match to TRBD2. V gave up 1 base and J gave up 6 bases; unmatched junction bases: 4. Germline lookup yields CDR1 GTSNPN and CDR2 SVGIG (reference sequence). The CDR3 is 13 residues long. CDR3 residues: CAWSDAGGREQYV. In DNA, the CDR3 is TGTGCCTGGAGTGATGCGGGGGGGCGCGAGCAGTACGTC.

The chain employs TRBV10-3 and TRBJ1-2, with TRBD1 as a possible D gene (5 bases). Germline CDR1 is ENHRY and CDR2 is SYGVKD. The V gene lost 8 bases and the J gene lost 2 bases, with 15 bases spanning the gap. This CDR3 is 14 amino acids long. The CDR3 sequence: CAILGGEINYGYTF. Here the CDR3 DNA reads TGTGCCATCTTAGGAGGGGAAATAAACTATGGCTACACCTTC.

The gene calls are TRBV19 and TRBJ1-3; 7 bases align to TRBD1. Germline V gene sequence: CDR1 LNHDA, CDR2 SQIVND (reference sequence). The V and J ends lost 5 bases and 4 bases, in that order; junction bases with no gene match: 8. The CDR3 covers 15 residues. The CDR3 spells CASSPQDRPGNTIYF. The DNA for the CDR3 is TGTGCCAGTAGTCCGCAGGACAGGCCCGGAAACACCATATATTTT. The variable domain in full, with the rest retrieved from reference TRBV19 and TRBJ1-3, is DGGITQSPKYLFRKEGQNVTLSCEQNLNHDAMYWYRQDPGQGLRLIYYSQIVNDFQKGDIAEGYSVSREKKESFPLTVTSAQKNPTAFYLCASSPQDRPGNTIYFGEGSWLTVV.

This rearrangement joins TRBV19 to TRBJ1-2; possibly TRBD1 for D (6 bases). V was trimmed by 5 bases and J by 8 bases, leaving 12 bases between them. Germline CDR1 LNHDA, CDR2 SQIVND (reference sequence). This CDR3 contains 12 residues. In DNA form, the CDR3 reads TGTGCCAGTAGTGCTCACAGGGACGGCTACACCTTC. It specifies CASSAHRDGYTF.

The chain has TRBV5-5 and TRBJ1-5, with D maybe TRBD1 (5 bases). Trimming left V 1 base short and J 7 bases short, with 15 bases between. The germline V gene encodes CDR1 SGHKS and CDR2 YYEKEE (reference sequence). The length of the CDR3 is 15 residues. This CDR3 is CASSLFSGRGQPQHF. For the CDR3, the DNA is TGTGCCAGCAGCTTGTTCTCAGGGAGAGGACAGCCCCAGCATTTT.

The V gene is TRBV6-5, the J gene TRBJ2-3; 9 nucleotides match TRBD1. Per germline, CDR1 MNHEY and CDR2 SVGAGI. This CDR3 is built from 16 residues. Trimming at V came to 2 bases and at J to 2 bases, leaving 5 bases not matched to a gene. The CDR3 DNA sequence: TGTGCCAGCAGTTACACACAGGGGGCGTTCACAGATACGCAGTATTTT. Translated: CASSYTQGAFTDTQYF.

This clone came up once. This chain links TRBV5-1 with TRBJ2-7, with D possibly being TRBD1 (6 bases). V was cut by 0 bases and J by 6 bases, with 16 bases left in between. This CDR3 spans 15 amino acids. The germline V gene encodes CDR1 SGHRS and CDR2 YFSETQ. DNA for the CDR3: TGCGCCAGCAGCTTGGCCCACTTACAGGGTACCGAGCAGTACTTC. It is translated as CASSLAHLQGTEQYF.

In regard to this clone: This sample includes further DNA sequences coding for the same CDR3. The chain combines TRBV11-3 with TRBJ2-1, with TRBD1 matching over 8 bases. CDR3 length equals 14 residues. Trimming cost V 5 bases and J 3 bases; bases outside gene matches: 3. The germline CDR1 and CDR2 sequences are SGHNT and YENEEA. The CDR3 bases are TGTGCCAGCAGCCTCGGGACAGGCTACAATGAGCAGTTCTTC. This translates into CASSLGTGYNEQFF.

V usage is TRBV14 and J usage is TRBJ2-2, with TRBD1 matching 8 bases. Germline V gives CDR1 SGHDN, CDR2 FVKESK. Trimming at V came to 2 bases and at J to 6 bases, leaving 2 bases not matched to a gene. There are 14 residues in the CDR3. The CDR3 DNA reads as TGTGCCAGCAGCCAACGGACAGGGTCCGGGGAGCTGTTTTTT. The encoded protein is CASSQRTGSGELFF. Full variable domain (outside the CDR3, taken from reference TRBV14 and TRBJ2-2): EAGVTQFPSHSVIEKGQTVTLRCDPISGHDNLYWYRRVMGKEIKFLLHFVKESKQDESGMPNNRFLAERTGGTYSTLKVQPAELEDSGVYFCASSQRTGSGELFFGEGSRLTVL.

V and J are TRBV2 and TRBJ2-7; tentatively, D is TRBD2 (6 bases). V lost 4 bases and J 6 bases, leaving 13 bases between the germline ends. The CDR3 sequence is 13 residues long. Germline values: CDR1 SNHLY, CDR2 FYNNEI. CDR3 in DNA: TGTGCCAGCAGTGCCGGCGTCGGGAGCGAGCAGTACGTC. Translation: CASSAGVGSEQYV.

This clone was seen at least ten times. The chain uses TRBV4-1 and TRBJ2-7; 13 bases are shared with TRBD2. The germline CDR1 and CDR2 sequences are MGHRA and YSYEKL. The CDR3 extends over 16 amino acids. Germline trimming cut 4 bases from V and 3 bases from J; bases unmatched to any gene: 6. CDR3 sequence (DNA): TGCGCCAGCAGCCCCTCGACTAGCGGGAGGTTCTACGAGCAGTACTTC. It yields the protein CASSPSTSGRFYEQYF.

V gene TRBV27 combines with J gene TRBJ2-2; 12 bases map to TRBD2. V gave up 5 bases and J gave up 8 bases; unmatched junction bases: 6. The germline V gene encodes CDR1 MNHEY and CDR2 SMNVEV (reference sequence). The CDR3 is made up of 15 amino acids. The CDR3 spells CASSGGLAGRGELFF. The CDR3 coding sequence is TGTGCCAGCAGTGGAGGACTAGCGGGGCGGGGGGAGCTGTTTTTT.

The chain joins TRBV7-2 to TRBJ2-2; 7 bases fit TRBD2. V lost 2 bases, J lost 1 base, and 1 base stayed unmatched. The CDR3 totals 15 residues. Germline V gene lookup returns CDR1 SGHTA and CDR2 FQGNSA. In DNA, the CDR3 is TGTGCCAGCAGCTTACGCGGGGGGAACACCGGGGAGCTGTTTTTT. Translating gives CASSLRGGNTGELFF.

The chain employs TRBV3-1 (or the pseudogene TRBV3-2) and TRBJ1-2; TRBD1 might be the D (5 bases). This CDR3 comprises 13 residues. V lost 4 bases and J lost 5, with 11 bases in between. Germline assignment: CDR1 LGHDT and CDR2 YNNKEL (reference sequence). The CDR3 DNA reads TGTGCCAGCAGCCGGGACCGCCTATATGGCTACACCTTC. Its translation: CASSRDRLYGYTF.

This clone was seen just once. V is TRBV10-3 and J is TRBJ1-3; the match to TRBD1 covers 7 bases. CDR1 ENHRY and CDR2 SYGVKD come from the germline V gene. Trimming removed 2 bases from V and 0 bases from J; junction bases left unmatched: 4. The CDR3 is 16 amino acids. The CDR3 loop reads CAISEEGQHSGNTIYF. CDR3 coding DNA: TGTGCCATCAGTGAGGAGGGACAGCACTCTGGAAACACCATATATTTT.

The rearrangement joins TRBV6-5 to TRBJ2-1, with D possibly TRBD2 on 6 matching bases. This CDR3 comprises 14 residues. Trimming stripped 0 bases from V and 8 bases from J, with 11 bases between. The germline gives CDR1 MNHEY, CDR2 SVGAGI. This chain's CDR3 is CASSYSGLPDEQFF. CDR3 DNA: TGTGCCAGCAGTTACTCGGGACTGCCCGATGAGCAGTTCTTC.